These T cell receptor beta chains were read from a single sample in a study of identifying expanded T cells in peripheral blood. The table came from immunoSEQ multiplex PCR; TCRdb's copy has only in-frame clones and leaves some out. This table holds about 130,000 clones, 65% to 90% found once. Sample: blood. The receptors stem from a person between 18 and 69 years old in good health. Both conserved end residues are part of each CDR3. The order of the fields is CDR3 protein, CDR3 DNA, D gene, clone size, J gene, V gene. D genes are given only for firm matches. Only some rows state a clone size, as once, few, many or a class for expanded clones.

CDR3 protein: CASSDRVAGGSYNEQFF; CDR3 DNA: TGTGCCAGCAGTGACCGAGTAGCGGGAGGGTCTTACAATGAGCAGTTCTTC; D gene: TRBD2; clone size: .; J gene: TRBJ2-1; V gene: TRBV6-4
CDR3 protein: CASSLNRDRGPPRSYNEQFF; CDR3 DNA: TGCGCCAGCAGCTTGAACCGGGACAGGGGGCCCCCTCGCTCCTACAATGAGCAGTTCTTC; D gene: TRBD1; clone size: .; J gene: TRBJ2-1; V gene: TRBV5-1
CDR3 protein: CASSPRGGTDTQYF; CDR3 DNA: TGTGCCAGCAGCCCGCGGGGCGGCACAGATACGCAGTATTTT; D gene: .; clone size: .; J gene: TRBJ2-3; V gene: TRBV7-6
CDR3 protein: CSARTGNEQYF; CDR3 DNA: TGCAGTGCGCGGACGGGGAACGAGCAGTACTTC; D gene: .; clone size: .; J gene: TRBJ2-7; V gene: TRBV20-1
CDR3 protein: CASSLIGGAVDTQYF; CDR3 DNA: TGTGCCAGCAGCTTAATCGGGGGGGCCGTTGATACGCAGTATTTT; D gene: TRBD2; clone size: .; J gene: TRBJ2-3; V gene: TRBV7-3
CDR3 protein: CASSTGLMETQYF; CDR3 DNA: TGTGCCAGCAGTACCGGACTAATGGAGACCCAGTACTTC; D gene: .; clone size: .; J gene: TRBJ2-5; V gene: TRBV28
CDR3 protein: CASSPPNLRARSGANVLTF; CDR3 DNA: TGTGCCAGCTCACCACCGAACCTCCGAGCCCGTTCTGGGGCCAACGTCCTGACTTTC; D gene: .; clone size: .; J gene: TRBJ2-6; V gene: TRBV18
CDR3 protein: CASSLVREGSYEQYF; CDR3 DNA: TGTGCCAGCAGCTTAGTCAGGGAGGGTTCCTACGAGCAGTACTTC; D gene: TRBD2; clone size: few; J gene: TRBJ2-7; V gene: TRBV7-9
CDR3 protein: CASRDRDRGQPQHF; CDR3 DNA: TGTGCCAGTAGGGACCGGGACAGGGGACAGCCCCAGCATTTT; D gene: TRBD1; clone size: .; J gene: TRBJ1-5; V gene: TRBV19
CDR3 protein: CSVDLHLSLPYGYTF; CDR3 DNA: TGCAGCGTTGATCTACACCTTTCACTTCCATATGGCTACACCTTC; D gene: .; clone size: .; J gene: TRBJ1-2; V gene: TRBV29-1
CDR3 protein: CASSRDRGLRRHEQFF; CDR3 DNA: TGTGCCAGCAGTAGGGACAGGGGGCTCCGAAGGCATGAGCAGTTCTTC; D gene: TRBD1; clone size: .; J gene: TRBJ2-1; V gene: TRBV27
CDR3 protein: CASSWDSLSNQPQHF; CDR3 DNA: TGTGCCAGCAGTTGGGACAGCCTAAGCAATCAGCCCCAGCATTTT; D gene: TRBD1; clone size: .; J gene: TRBJ1-5; V gene: TRBV6-6
CDR3 protein: CASIPTGVRYEQYF; CDR3 DNA: TGTGCCAGCATTCCGACAGGGGTTCGATACGAGCAGTACTTC; D gene: TRBD1; clone size: .; J gene: TRBJ2-7; V gene: TRBV2
CDR3 protein: CASSLSSGEQFF; CDR3 DNA: TGTGCCAGCAGCTTAAGTAGCGGTGAGCAGTTCTTC; D gene: .; clone size: few; J gene: TRBJ2-1; V gene: TRBV7-9
CDR3 protein: CASSPNYPGLENTIYF; CDR3 DNA: TGCGCCAGCAGCCCAAACTACCCGGGACTCGAAAACACCATATATTTT; D gene: .; clone size: .; J gene: TRBJ1-3; V gene: TRBV5-1